The 16 T cell receptor beta chains given below trace back to one sample, sequenced in a study of regulatory T cells in long-lasting Graves disease. The TCR library was made from RNA extracted from PBMCs. Using its own MiXCR run on the reads, TCRdb lists one record per CDR3 protein. This sample has around 730 distinct CDR3 sequences, with roughly 60% found just once. Sequenced here: peripheral blood mononuclear cells (PBMCs), sampled with antithyroid drug treatment, in newly diagnosed or persistent Graves disease (not recorded which). The source of these receptors is a female donor with Graves disease.

The genes are TRBV29-1 and TRBJ2-5, with D perhaps TRBD2 (6 bases). This CDR3 is 15 amino acids long. Germline CDR1 reads SQVTM; CDR2 reads ANQGSEA. V was trimmed by 7 bases and J by 4 bases, leaving 22 bases between them. The CDR3 sequence is CSAAPSGEKAETQYF. The DNA for the CDR3 is TGCAGCGCTGCCCCATCGGGGGAGAAAGCAGAGACCCAGTACTTC.

The chain has TRBV3-1 and TRBJ2-5, with D perhaps TRBD1 (6 bases). Trimming cost V 0 bases and J 3 bases, with 14 bases left between them. The CDR3 contains 16 residues. CDR1 is LGHDT, CDR2 YNNKEL, per germline (reference sequence). CDR3 nucleotides: TGTGCCAGCAGCCAAGATAAGGGACAACAAAAAGAGACCCAGTACTTC. Translating gives CASSQDKGQQKETQYF.

This clonotype turned up a few times. This chain links TRBV7-2 with TRBJ1-1; no clear D. With 5 bases removed from V and 6 bases from J, the gap between germline ends came to 16 bases. This CDR3 has 14 residues. CDR1 SGHTA and CDR2 FQGNSA come from the germline V gene. CDR3 nucleotides: TGTGCCAGCAGCGCGGAGGGTGCGAAGGCTGAAGCTTTCTTT. This encodes CASSAEGAKAEAFF.

The V and J genes are TRBV7-2 and TRBJ1-2; 12 bases align to TRBD1. The V and J ends lost 1 base and 8 bases, in that order; junction bases with no gene match: 2. Germline V gene sequence: CDR1 SGHTA, CDR2 FQGNSA. This CDR3 is 14 amino acids long. The CDR3 sequence is CASSLGDRGHGYTF. For the CDR3, the DNA is TGTGCCAGCAGCTTAGGGGACAGGGGGCACGGCTACACCTTC.

CDR3 amino acids: CASSRGLLSYEQYF. The CDR3, as DNA: TGTGCCAGTAGTAGAGGACTCCTATCCTACGAGCAGTACTTC. The rearrangement joins TRBV19 to TRBJ2-7; a possible D gene is TRBD2 (5 bases). Looked up from germline, CDR1 is LNHDA and CDR2 is SQIVND (reference sequence). The V gene lost 4 bases and the J gene lost 1 base, with 11 bases spanning the gap. The CDR3 length is 14 residues.

This clonotype occurred once. The gene calls are TRBV7-2 and TRBJ1-4, with unresolved D. The CDR3 is 14 amino acids. Trimming removed 5 bases at V and 5 bases at J, with 12 bases between. CDR1 SGHTA and CDR2 FQGNSA come from the germline V gene. The CDR3: CASSPGHGNEKLFF. The DNA of the CDR3 is TGTGCCAGCAGCCCCGGGCACGGGAATGAAAAACTGTTTTTT. The full variable domain, rest sourced from reference TRBV7-2 and TRBJ1-4, is GAGVSQSPSNKVTEKGKDVELRCDPISGHTALYWYRQSLGQGLEFLIYFQGNSAPDKSGLPSDRFSAERTGGSVSTLTIQRTQQEDSAVYLCASSPGHGNEKLFFGSGTQLSVL.

The rearrangement links TRBV29-1 to TRBJ1-2; tentative D call: TRBD1 (6 bases). CDR1 is SQVTM, CDR2 ANQGSEA, per germline. The CDR3 contains 13 residues. The ends were cut back, 6 bases at V and 2 bases at J, with 13 bases in the middle. The CDR3 loop is CSVTGHSNYGYTF. In DNA form, the CDR3 reads TGCAGCGTAACGGGACATTCAAACTATGGCTACACCTTC.

This rearrangement joins TRBV29-1 to TRBJ2-3; D is perhaps TRBD2 (5 bases). In germline, CDR1 is SQVTM, CDR2 ANQGSEA. The ends were cut back, 2 bases at V and 1 base at J, with 13 bases in the middle. This CDR3 has 15 residues. CDR3 protein: CSVESLVSGTDTQYF. In DNA form, the CDR3 reads TGCAGCGTTGAATCACTAGTATCGGGCACAGATACGCAGTATTTT.

The V and J genes are TRBV10-1 and TRBJ2-1; 7 positions agree with TRBD1. Germline CDR1 reads WNHNN; CDR2 reads SYGVQD (reference sequence). The ends lost 8 bases at V and 7 bases at J; junction bases unmatched: 2. The CDR3 runs 11 residues. CDR3 sequence (DNA): TGCGCCAGCGGGACAGCAAATGAGCAGTTCTTC. Its translation is CASGTANEQFF.

The chain recombines TRBV7-3 with TRBJ2-2; D is possibly TRBD1 or TRBD2 (6 bases each). Per germline, CDR1 SGHTA and CDR2 FQGTGA. Trimming pared 5 bases from V and 4 bases from J, leaving 14 bases between. CDR3 length equals 15 residues. The CDR3 here is CASSATGGGTGELFF. The CDR3 DNA reads TGTGCCAGCAGCGCCACAGGAGGGGGCACCGGGGAGCTGTTTTTT.

This rearrangement joins TRBV30 to TRBJ2-1, with D possibly being TRBD2 (6 bases). The germline CDR1 and CDR2 sequences are GTSNPN and SVGIG (reference sequence). CDR3 length: 14 amino acids. Trimming stripped 5 bases from V and 4 bases from J, with 15 bases between. CDR3 amino acids: CAWGKPGVYNEQFF. The DNA for the CDR3 is TGTGCCTGGGGCAAACCGGGAGTTTACAATGAGCAGTTCTTC.

The chain uses TRBV19 and TRBJ1-1, with unresolved D. Germline V gene data show CDR1 as LNHDA and CDR2 as SQIVND (reference sequence). Trimming cost V 2 bases and J 0 bases, with 10 bases left between them. This CDR3 has 15 amino acids. The CDR3 reads CASSIRGTMNTEAFF. The DNA for the CDR3 is TGTGCCAGTAGTATACGGGGAACCATGAACACTGAAGCTTTCTTT.

This clonotype has just one count. The chain couples TRBV29-1 to TRBJ2-4; D may be TRBD2 (6 bases). With 0 bases removed from V and 3 bases from J, the gap between germline ends came to 9 bases. The CDR3 runs to 14 residues. The germline CDR1 and CDR2 sequences are SQVTM and ANQGSEA. Written as DNA, the CDR3 is TGCAGCGTTGAAGATCAGGGAGGCAAAAACATTCAGTACTTC. It specifies CSVEDQGGKNIQYF. Variable domain in full (rest from reference TRBV29-1 and TRBJ2-4): SAVISQKPSRDICQRGTSLTIQCQVDSQVTMMFWYRQQPGQSLTLIATANQGSEATYESGFVIDKFPISRPNLTFSTLTVSNMSPEDSSIYLCSVEDQGGKNIQYFGAGTRLSVL.

J is TRBJ1-5 and V is TRBV27; no reliable D call. V was clipped by 5 bases and J by 3 bases, with 17 bases between them. CDR1 is MNHEY and CDR2 is SMNVEV in the germline V gene (reference sequence). This CDR3 comprises 16 residues. CDR3 sequence (DNA): TGTGCCAGCAGTCCACGGACGGATCCCATCAATCAGCCCCAGCATTTT. This encodes CASSPRTDPINQPQHF.

This clonotype was detected only a few times. The chain combines TRBV27 with TRBJ2-3; D remains unclear. From germline, CDR1 is MNHEY and CDR2 SMNVEV (reference sequence). The CDR3 has 14 amino acids. The V gene lost 5 bases and the J gene lost 9 bases, with 18 bases spanning the gap. CDR3 in amino acids: CASSLGSHPGTQYF. The DNA for the CDR3 is TGTGCCAGCAGTCTGGGAAGTCACCCTGGGACGCAGTATTTT.

There are a few counts of this clonotype. The CDR3 sequence is CASSLGDTMNTEAFF. Written as DNA, the CDR3 is TGCGCCAGCAGCTTGGGGGACACAATGAACACTGAAGCTTTCTTT. The rearrangement links TRBV5-1 to TRBJ1-1; D is possibly TRBD1 (6 bases). Germline-derived CDR1 and CDR2 are SGHRS and YFSETQ. V gave up 0 bases and J gave up 0 bases, with 9 bases separating them. The CDR3 runs 15 residues.